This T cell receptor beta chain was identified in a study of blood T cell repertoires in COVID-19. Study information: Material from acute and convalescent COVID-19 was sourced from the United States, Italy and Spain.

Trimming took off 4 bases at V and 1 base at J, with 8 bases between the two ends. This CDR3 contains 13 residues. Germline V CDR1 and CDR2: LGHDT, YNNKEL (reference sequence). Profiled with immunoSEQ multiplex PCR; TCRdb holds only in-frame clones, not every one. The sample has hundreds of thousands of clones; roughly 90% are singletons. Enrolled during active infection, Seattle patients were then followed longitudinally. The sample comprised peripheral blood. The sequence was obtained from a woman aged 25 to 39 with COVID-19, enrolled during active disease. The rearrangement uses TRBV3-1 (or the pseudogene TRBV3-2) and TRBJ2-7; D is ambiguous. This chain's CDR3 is CASSPDTSYEQYF. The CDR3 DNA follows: TGTGCCAGCAGCCCTGACACATCCTACGAGCAGTACTTC.